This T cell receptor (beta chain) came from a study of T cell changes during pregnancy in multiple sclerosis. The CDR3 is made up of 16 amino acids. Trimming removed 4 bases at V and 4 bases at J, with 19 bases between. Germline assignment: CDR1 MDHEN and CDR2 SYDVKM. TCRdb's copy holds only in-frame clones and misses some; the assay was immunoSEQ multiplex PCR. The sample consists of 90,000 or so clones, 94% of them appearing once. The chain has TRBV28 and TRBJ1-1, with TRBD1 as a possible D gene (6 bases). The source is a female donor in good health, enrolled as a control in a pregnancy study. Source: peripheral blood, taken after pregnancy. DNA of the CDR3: TGTGCCAGCAGTTCAACATCAATGACAGGTTTCACTGAAGCTTTCTTT. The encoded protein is CASSSTSMTGFTEAFF.